This note documents a single T cell receptor beta chain sequence. This sample stems from a study of blood T cell repertoires in COVID-19. Across the study: The United States, Italy and Spain were the sources of the acute and convalescent COVID-19 samples. The analysed material was cDNA or gDNA that came from T cells, B-cell-depleted T cells, or PBMCs.

Cohort placement rested on clinical history that participants reported themselves. Two negative PCRs, clearance, or symptom resolution were required of recovered Cohort 3 donors. Germline-derived CDR1 and CDR2 are LGHDT and YNNKEL (reference sequence). With V trimmed by 3 bases and J by 3 bases, 1 base remained unmatched. The CDR3 totals 14 residues. Only in-frame clones appear in the TCRdb table, and some are missing; sequencing was by immunoSEQ multiplex PCR. The sample records around 300,000 clones, 80% to 90% being singletons. Specimen: PBMCs or T cells enriched from blood (not recorded which). This chain links TRBV3-1 (or the pseudogene TRBV3-2) with TRBJ2-5; 10 bases fit TRBD2. The TCR comes from a woman aged 25 to 39 who had recovered from COVID-19. The CDR3 loop reads CASSHTSGEETQYF. The CDR3 region has the DNA TGTGCCAGCAGCCACACTAGCGGGGAAGAGACCCAGTACTTC.